This T cell receptor (beta chain) was obtained from a study of cytomegalovirus exposure and HLA in healthy donors. The CDR3 covers 14 residues. Germline CDR1 is SGHAT and CDR2 is FQDESV (reference sequence). Trimming cost V 3 bases and J 5 bases, with 10 bases left between them. Primers for the PCR totalled 60 Vbeta and 13 Jbeta. Profiling relied on immunoSEQ multiplex PCR, and the TCRdb table lists in-frame clones only, not all of them. The profile shows 150,000 to 200,000 clones, around 84% of them singletons. Sequenced material: PBMCs. This receptor was taken from a man aged 18 to 35 in good health and CMV-seronegative. V usage is TRBV11-1 and J usage is TRBJ2-2; D perhaps matches TRBD1 (6 bases). CDR3 sequence: CASSFWGTTGELFF. CDR3 DNA sequence: TGTGCCAGCAGCTTTTGGGGGACAACCGGGGAGCTGTTTTTT.